Detailed here is one T cell receptor (beta chain). Its target is unknown. The read falls 3 residues short of the CDR3 end, and the missing part is taken from the germline J gene. The protocol was immunoSEQ multiplex PCR, while the TCRdb copy is restricted to in-frame clones and leaves out a portion. Its listing shows tens of thousands of clones. These data belong to a study of T cells in women clearing cervical HPV infection. As for the study in general: HLA type stays a possible confounder, typing being limited.

Study-level results: Controls had more TRBV6-7 (approximately 0.15%) than cases (about 0.11%).

All participants had a single incident cervical HPV16 infection, and prevalent HPV16 infections were excluded. HPV was found by MY09/MY11 PCR and dot-blot genotyping. Trimming at V came to 7 bases and at J to 4 bases, leaving 5 bases not matched to a gene. The CDR3 totals 13 residues. The V gene's germline CDR1 is SQVTM and CDR2 ANQGSEA. The source is a woman aged 18 to 75 with a cervical HPV16 infection that either progressed to CIN3+ or cleared (not recorded which). The chain combines TRBV29-1 with TRBJ1-4; 8 nucleotides agree with TRBD1. The sequencing sample was made of blood buffy coat. CDR3 DNA (partial): TGCAGCGCAGGGGACAGGATTAATGAAAAA. Translated, it gives CSAGDRINEK. The full CDR3 is CSAGDRINEKLFF.